The 24 T cell receptor beta chains in this list originate from one sample, sequenced in a study of CD8 T cells in Susac syndrome. Reverse transcription of about 0.45 to 1 ug RNA was performed with random hexamers. TCRdb processed the immunoSEQ multiplex PCR reads anew with MiXCR; each CDR3 protein has one entry. The sample includes 150,000 to 200,000 distinct CDR3 sequences, 93% seen only once; the top ten take 0.13%. The sequenced material came from CD4+ T cells from PBMCs. These receptor sequences come from a human donor in good health.

The chain combines TRBV4-2 with TRBJ2-7; 7 bases are shared with TRBD2. Germline V CDR1 and CDR2: LGHNA, YNFKEQ. The V segment lost 0 bases and the J segment 2 bases; nucleotides outside the gene matches: 7. This CDR3 contains 16 residues. CDR3 DNA: TGTGCCAGCAGCCAAGATTACGGGGGGTTCACCTACGAGCAGTACTTC. Translated, it gives CASSQDYGGFTYEQYF.

The chain has TRBV6-5 and TRBJ2-3; TRBD2 agrees at 11 bases. Germline V gives CDR1 MNHEY, CDR2 SVGAGI. The CDR3 totals 14 residues. The V gene end was trimmed by 2 bases and the J gene end by 10 bases; junction bases not matched to a gene: 5. CDR3: CASSYSTSGGAQYF. The CDR3 DNA sequence: TGTGCCAGCAGTTACAGTACTAGCGGGGGTGCGCAGTATTTT.

The chain couples TRBV5-1 to TRBJ2-1; D perhaps matches TRBD2 (6 bases). The CDR3 contains 15 residues. Germline CDR1 is SGHRS and CDR2 is YFSETQ. Trimming left V 4 bases short and J 2 bases short, with 13 bases between. As DNA, the CDR3 is TGCGCCAGCAGCCGATCTAGCGAGACCTACAATGAGCAGTTCTTC. Protein: CASSRSSETYNEQFF.

The chain links TRBV6-1 to TRBJ2-5, with TRBD1 identical over 12 bases. CDR3 length equals 17 residues. V gave up 4 bases and J gave up 5 bases; unmatched junction bases: 11. The germline V gene has CDR1 MNHNS and CDR2 SASEGT. CDR3 nucleotides: TGTGCCAGCAGTGTCAACCCTGGGACAGGGGGCAGGGAGACCCAGTACTTC. This translates into CASSVNPGTGGRETQYF.

The rearrangement links TRBV9 to TRBJ1-3, with unresolved D. V was shortened by 0 bases and J by 4 bases, with 2 bases between the two germline ends. The CDR3 totals 12 residues. Germline CDR1 and CDR2: SGDLS and YYNGEE. CDR3 sequence reads: CASSVEGNTIYF. CDR3 in DNA: TGTGCCAGCAGCGTAGAGGGAAACACCATATATTTT.

The V gene is TRBV5-1, the J gene TRBJ2-7, with 7 bases that match TRBD1. The CDR3 runs to 14 residues. The germline V gene has CDR1 SGHRS and CDR2 YFSETQ. After removal of 4 bases from V and 1 base from J, the junction contained 5 bases not matched to a gene. The CDR3 region has the DNA TGCGCCAGCAGCCGAAGGGACAGATCCTACGAGCAGTACTTC. Residues: CASSRRDRSYEQYF.

The chain is built from TRBV5-4 and TRBJ2-1; 7 bases are shared with TRBD2. With 0 bases clipped from V and 4 bases from J, the junction kept 4 bases outside the gene matches. Germline V gene sequence: CDR1 SGHNT, CDR2 YYREEE (reference sequence). This CDR3 region has 15 residues. The CDR3 region is CASSLDVGGYNEQFF. The CDR3 nucleotides read TGTGCCAGCAGCTTGGACGTGGGGGGGTACAATGAGCAGTTCTTC. Based on the CDR3 plus reference TRBV5-4 and TRBJ2-1, the full variable domain is ETGVTQSPTHLIKTRGQQVTLRCSSQSGHNTVSWYQQALGQGPQFIFQYYREEENGRGNFPPRFSGLQFPNYSSELNVNALELDDSALYLCASSLDVGGYNEQFFGPGTRLTVL.

This sequence joins TRBV3-1 and TRBJ1-5, with TRBD1 matching over 7 bases. CDR3 size: 18 residues. Germline assignment: CDR1 LGHDT and CDR2 YNNKEL (reference sequence). V lost 4 bases to trimming and J lost 4 bases; unmatched junction nucleotides: 16. The CDR3 DNA reads TGTGCCAGCAGCCGCCTCCGGGACAGACCATTCTCGAATCAGCCCCAGCATTTT. Amino acids: CASSRLRDRPFSNQPQHF.

This chain joins TRBV7-2 and TRBJ2-5, with 7 bases matching TRBD2. Germline lookup yields CDR1 SGHTA and CDR2 FQGNSA. The CDR3 has 16 amino acids. Losses at the gene ends were 0 bases for V and 2 bases for J; bases not matched to a gene: 6. The CDR3 region has the DNA TGTGCCAGCAGCTTAGCCAGCGGGGAAGGGCAAGAGACCCAGTACTTC. It encodes CASSLASGEGQETQYF. The entire variable domain, with the rest obtained from reference TRBV7-2 and TRBJ2-5, is as follows: GAGVSQSPSNKVTEKGKDVELRCDPISGHTALYWYRQSLGQGLEFLIYFQGNSAPDKSGLPSDRFSAERTGGSVSTLTIQRTQQEDSAVYLCASSLASGEGQETQYFGPGTRLLVL.

The chain employs TRBV18 and TRBJ2-5; the D gene is possibly TRBD2 (5 bases). Trimming pared 2 bases from V and 5 bases from J, leaving 18 bases between. Looked up from germline, CDR1 is KGHSH and CDR2 is LQKENI. The CDR3 is 16 residues long. As DNA, the CDR3 is TGTGCCAGCTCACCAGCGAGCGGCTACCTCAGCGAGACCCAGTACTTC. This gives the protein CASSPASGYLSETQYF. Together with reference TRBV18 and TRBJ2-5, the CDR3 gives the full variable domain: NAGVMQNPRHLVRRRGQEARLRCSPMKGHSHVYWYRQLPEEGLKFMVYLQKENIIDESGMPKERFSAEFPKEGPSILRIQQVVRGDSAAYFCASSPASGYLSETQYFGPGTRLLVL.

The V call is TRBV5-4, the J call TRBJ2-7, with a tentative D call TRBD1 (5 bases). This CDR3 comprises 16 residues. Deletions cut 0 bases from V and 2 bases from J, with 15 bases between. Germline V gene data show CDR1 as SGHNT and CDR2 as YYREEE (reference sequence). CDR3 nucleotide sequence: TGTGCCAGCAGCTTGGGGGGCTATTCAAACGCCTACGAGCAGTACTTC. Translated: CASSLGGYSNAYEQYF.

The chain combines TRBV27 with TRBJ2-7; D is perhaps TRBD1 (5 bases). This CDR3 comprises 14 residues. Germline CDR1 and CDR2: MNHEY and SMNVEV (reference sequence). V dropped 2 bases and J dropped 2 bases, with 10 bases sitting between them. The CDR3 DNA follows: TGTGCCAGCAGTTTAAAGGGGCCACCCTACGAGCAGTACTTC. Encoded protein: CASSLKGPPYEQYF.

The rearrangement links TRBV19 to TRBJ1-3; D is perhaps TRBD1 (5 bases). Germline CDR1 is LNHDA and CDR2 is SQIVND (reference sequence). With 9 bases removed from V and 4 bases from J, the gap between germline ends came to 16 bases. The CDR3 has 14 residues. CDR3 in DNA: TGTGCCAGCAGGATAAGGGACGCCGGAAACACCATATATTTT. Protein product: CASRIRDAGNTIYF.

In nucleotides, the CDR3 is TGTGCCACGGGGAGATGGGACCAGATCACAGATACGCAGTATTTT. Protein product: CATGRWDQITDTQYF. The chain couples TRBV15 to TRBJ2-3, with D possibly being TRBD1 or TRBD2 (5 bases each). The CDR3 extends over 15 amino acids. Germline V gives CDR1 LNHNV, CDR2 YYDKDF (reference sequence). V was clipped by 9 bases and J by 2 bases, with 18 bases between them.

The J gene is TRBJ2-2, the V gene TRBV29-1; 9 bases are shared with TRBD2. The junction had 8 bases not matched to a gene; V was cut back by 4 bases and J by 5 bases. Germline values: CDR1 SQVTM, CDR2 ANQGSEA. The CDR3 sequence is 15 residues long. CDR3 residues: CSVGLAELSTGELFF. In nucleotides, the CDR3 is TGCAGCGTTGGACTAGCGGAACTCTCAACCGGGGAGCTGTTTTTT.

The V call is TRBV6-4, the J call TRBJ2-1; TRBD2 matches at 16 bases. V gave up 6 bases and J gave up 10 bases; unmatched junction bases: 6. Germline V gives CDR1 MRHNA, CDR2 SNTAGT. This CDR3 is 15 amino acids long. DNA of the CDR3: TGTGCCAGCAGCCCCGGGACTAGCGGGGGGGCAGAGCAGTTCTTC. Translating gives CASSPGTSGGAEQFF.

This chain joins TRBV29-1 and TRBJ1-1; 8 positions agree with TRBD1. The V gene end was trimmed by 5 bases and the J gene end by 7 bases; junction bases not matched to a gene: 6. Germline CDR1 reads SQVTM; CDR2 reads ANQGSEA. The CDR3 runs 12 residues. The DNA for the CDR3 is TGCAGCGTTCCTATTGGACAGGGTGAAGCTTTCTTT. This translates into CSVPIGQGEAFF.

The rearrangement uses TRBV29-1 and TRBJ1-1, with a weak D call TRBD1 (5 bases). Germline CDR1 reads SQVTM; CDR2 reads ANQGSEA. CDR3 size: 13 residues. V shed 7 bases and J shed 6 bases, with 18 bases lying between them. The CDR3 bases are TGCAGCGAAAAGCCCGCAGGGAGGGCTGAAGCTTTCTTT. Encoded protein: CSEKPAGRAEAFF.

The chain is built from TRBV4-1 and TRBJ1-2, with a tentative D call TRBD1 (5 bases). Germline V gene data show CDR1 as MGHRA and CDR2 as YSYEKL. V dropped 1 base and J dropped 8 bases, with 17 bases sitting between them. This CDR3 has 15 amino acids. CDR3 in DNA: TGCGCCAGCAGCCAAGTGGCCAGCCGAGAGGGGGGCTACACCTTC. Its protein is CASSQVASREGGYTF.

Many counts were recorded for this clonotype. V usage is TRBV14 and J usage is TRBJ2-7; the D is unclear. Per the germline V gene, CDR1 is SGHDN and CDR2 is FVKESK. There are 11 residues in the CDR3. Trimming pared 4 bases from V and 1 base from J, leaving 2 bases between. CDR3 region: CASSLSYEQYF. CDR3 DNA sequence: TGTGCCAGCAGCCTTTCCTACGAGCAGTACTTC. The entire variable domain, with the rest obtained from reference TRBV14 and TRBJ2-7, is as follows: EAGVTQFPSHSVIEKGQTVTLRCDPISGHDNLYWYRRVMGKEIKFLLHFVKESKQDESGMPNNRFLAERTGGTYSTLKVQPAELEDSGVYFCASSLSYEQYFGPGTRLTVT.

This chain links TRBV12-3 or TRBV12-4 with TRBJ1-6; maybe TRBD1 (5 bases). This CDR3 region has 17 residues. V lost 4 bases to trimming and J lost 4 bases, with 17 bases between them. In nucleotides, the CDR3 is TGTGCCAGCAGTTCCTCGTGGGGCGGAATTTATAATTCACCCCTCCACTTT. It yields the protein CASSSSWGGIYNSPLHF.

V is TRBV29-1 and J is TRBJ1-5; possibly TRBD1 for D (5 bases). CDR3 length: 13 amino acids. Germline assignment: CDR1 SQVTM and CDR2 ANQGSEA. Trimming shortened V by 6 bases and J by 0 bases, and 9 bases separated the two germline ends. DNA for the CDR3: TGCAGCGTGGAGGACAATAGCAATCAGCCCCAGCATTTT. Its translation: CSVEDNSNQPQHF.

V usage is TRBV3-1 and J usage is TRBJ1-1, with D uncertain. The CDR3 covers 13 residues. Trimming pared 1 base from V and 10 bases from J, leaving 13 bases between. Germline-derived CDR1 and CDR2 are LGHDT and YNNKEL (reference sequence). The CDR3 coding sequence is TGTGCCAGCAGCCAAGTTGAGCGGAGTAGAGCTTTCTTT. This sequence encodes CASSQVERSRAFF.

The chain carries TRBV18 and TRBJ2-7; D might be TRBD2 (5 bases). The CDR3 has 12 amino acids. V gave up 6 bases and J gave up 7 bases, with 13 bases separating them. Germline V gene lookup returns CDR1 KGHSH and CDR2 LQKENI. CDR3 region: CASSEGTREQYF. Written as DNA, the CDR3 is TGTGCCAGCTCTGAGGGAACAAGGGAGCAGTACTTC. The complete variable domain, with remaining parts taken from reference TRBV18 and TRBJ2-7, reads NAGVMQNPRHLVRRRGQEARLRCSPMKGHSHVYWYRQLPEEGLKFMVYLQKENIIDESGMPKERFSAEFPKEGPSILRIQQVVRGDSAAYFCASSEGTREQYFGPGTRLTVT.